This T cell receptor beta chain appears in the sequencing data of a study of cytomegalovirus exposure and HLA in healthy donors. Study-level points and caveats: In vitro experiments confirmed that three CMV-associated chains were specific for CMV antigens. Cytomegalovirus-associated status was assigned to 150 to 200 TCR beta chains. Across donors, most TCRs were seen rarely, yet some public ones were widespread.

This clone was recorded once. What it binds is unknown. The approximately 120-subject validation cohort, separate from the roughly 670-subject first cohort, included the donors. CDR1 and CDR2 (germline): MNHEY, SMNVEV (reference sequence). Trimming took 2 bases from V and 1 from J; bases not matched to a gene: 3. The CDR3 covers 15 residues. Method: immunoSEQ multiplex PCR; TCRdb's copy keeps in-frame clones and lacks some. Altogether under 150,000 clones are present, 80% to 95% being singletons, with the ten largest covering 0.6% to 0.8%. The source of this sequence is a young man in good health and CMV-seronegative. Sample: PBMCs. The chain combines TRBV27 with TRBJ2-3; 7 bases match TRBD1. CDR3 nucleotide sequence: TGTGCCAGCAGTTTAGTCCAGGGGGGCACAGATACGCAGTATTTT. It specifies CASSLVQGGTDTQYF.